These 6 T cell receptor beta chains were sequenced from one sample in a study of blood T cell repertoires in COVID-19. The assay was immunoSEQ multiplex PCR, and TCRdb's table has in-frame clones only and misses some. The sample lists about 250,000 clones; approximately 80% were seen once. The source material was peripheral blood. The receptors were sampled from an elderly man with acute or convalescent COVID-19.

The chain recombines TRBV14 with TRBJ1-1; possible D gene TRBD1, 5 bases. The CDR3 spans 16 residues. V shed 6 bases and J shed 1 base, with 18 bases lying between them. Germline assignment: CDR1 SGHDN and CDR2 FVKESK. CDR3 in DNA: TGTGCCAGCAGTCCCGGGACTTTGGGCCGGAACACTGAAGCTTTCTTT. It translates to CASSPGTLGRNTEAFF.

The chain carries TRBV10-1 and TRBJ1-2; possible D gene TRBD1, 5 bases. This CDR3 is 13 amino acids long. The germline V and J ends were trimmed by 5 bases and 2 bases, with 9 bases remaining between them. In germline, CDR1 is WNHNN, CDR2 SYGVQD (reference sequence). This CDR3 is CASSLDMNYGYTF. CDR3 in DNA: TGCGCCAGCAGTTTGGACATGAACTATGGCTACACCTTC.

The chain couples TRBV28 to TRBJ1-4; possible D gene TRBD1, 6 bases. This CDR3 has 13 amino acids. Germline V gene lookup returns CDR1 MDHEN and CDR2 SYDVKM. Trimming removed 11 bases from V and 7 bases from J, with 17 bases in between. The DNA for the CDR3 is TGTGCCGGATCGGACAGATTTTTTGAAAAACTGTTTTTT. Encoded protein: CAGSDRFFEKLFF.

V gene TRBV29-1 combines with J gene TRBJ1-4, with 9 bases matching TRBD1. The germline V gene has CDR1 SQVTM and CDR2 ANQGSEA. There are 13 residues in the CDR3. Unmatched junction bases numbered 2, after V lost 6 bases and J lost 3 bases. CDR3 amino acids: CSVRTGANEKLFF. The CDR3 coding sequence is TGCAGCGTCCGGACAGGGGCTAATGAAAAACTGTTTTTT.

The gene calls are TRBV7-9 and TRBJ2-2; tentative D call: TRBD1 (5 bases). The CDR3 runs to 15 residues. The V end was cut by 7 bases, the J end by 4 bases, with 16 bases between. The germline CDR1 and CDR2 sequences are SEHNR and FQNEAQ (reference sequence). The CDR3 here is CASTPGLGFTGELFF. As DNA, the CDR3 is TGTGCCAGCACCCCAGGGCTCGGATTCACCGGGGAGCTGTTTTTT.

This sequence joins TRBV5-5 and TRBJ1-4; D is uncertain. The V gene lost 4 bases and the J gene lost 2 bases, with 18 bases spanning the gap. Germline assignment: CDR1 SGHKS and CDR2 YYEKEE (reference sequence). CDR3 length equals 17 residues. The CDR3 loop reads CASSILAGRLTNEKLFF. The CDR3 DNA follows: TGTGCCAGCAGCATCCTGGCGGGAAGGTTGACTAATGAAAAACTGTTTTTT. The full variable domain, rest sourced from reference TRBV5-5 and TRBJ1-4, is DAGVTQSPTHLIKTRGQQVTLRCSPISGHKSVSWYQQVLGQGPQFIFQYYEKEERGRGNFPDRFSARQFPNYSSELNVNALLLGDSALYLCASSILAGRLTNEKLFFGSGTQLSVL.